A single count supports the clone carrying this TCR beta chain. These data come from a study of T-cell reconstitution after alpha-beta-depleted transplantation in children. The library targeted TCRbeta and was prepared with unique molecular identifiers. TCRdb reprocessed the PCR reads via MiXCR and lists one record per CDR3 protein. The sample holds about 250,000 distinct CDR3 sequences, roughly a quarter seen once. The CDR3 runs 14 residues. CDR1 and CDR2 from the germline V gene are LNHDA and SQIVND (reference sequence). The germline V and J ends were trimmed by 10 bases and 5 bases, with 21 bases remaining between them.

This sequence was found in a female patient aged 2-15 years who had a stem cell transplant for congenital amegakaryocytic thrombocytopenia, so the T cells may come from the graft donor. V is TRBV19 and J is TRBJ2-7, with D perhaps being TRBD1 or TRBD2 (5 bases each). This specimen was PBMCs, mostly from graft donor cells, taken 360 days after TCRalphabeta/CD19-depleted stem cell transplant. The CDR3 coding sequence is TGTGCCACCCGAGAGGAGGCGGCCAGGGACGAGCAGTACTTC. Its protein product is CATREEAARDEQYF.